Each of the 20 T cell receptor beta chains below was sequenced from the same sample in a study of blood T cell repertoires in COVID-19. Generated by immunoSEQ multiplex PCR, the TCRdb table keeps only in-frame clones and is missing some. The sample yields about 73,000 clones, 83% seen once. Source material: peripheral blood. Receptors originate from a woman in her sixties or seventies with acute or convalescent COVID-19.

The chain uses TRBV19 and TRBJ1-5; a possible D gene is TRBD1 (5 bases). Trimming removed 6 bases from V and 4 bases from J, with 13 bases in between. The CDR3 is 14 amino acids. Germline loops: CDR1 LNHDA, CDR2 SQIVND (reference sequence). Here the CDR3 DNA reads TGTGCCAGTAGGGGCAGGGATCTTAATCAGCCCCAGCATTTT. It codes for CASRGRDLNQPQHF.

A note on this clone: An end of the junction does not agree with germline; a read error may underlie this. CDR3 nucleotides: TGCGCCAGCAGCTTGCGGGGATCGGGCACTAAAGCTTTCTTT. Its protein is CASSLRGSGTKAFF. This chain uses TRBV5-1 with TRBJ1-1; D ambiguous. CDR3 length: 14 residues. CDR1 and CDR2 (germline): SGHRS, YFSETQ.

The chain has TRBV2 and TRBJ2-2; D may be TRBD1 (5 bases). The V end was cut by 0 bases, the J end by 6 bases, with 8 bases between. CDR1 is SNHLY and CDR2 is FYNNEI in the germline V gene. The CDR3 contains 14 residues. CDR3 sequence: CASSEAEGAGELFF. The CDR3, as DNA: TGTGCCAGCAGTGAAGCGGAAGGGGCCGGGGAGCTGTTTTTT. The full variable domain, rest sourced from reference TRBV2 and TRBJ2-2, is EPEVTQTPSHQVTQMGQEVILRCVPISNHLYFYWYRQILGQKVEFLVSFYNNEISEKSEIFDDQFSVERPDGSNFTLKIRSTKLEDSAMYFCASSEAEGAGELFFGEGSRLTVL.

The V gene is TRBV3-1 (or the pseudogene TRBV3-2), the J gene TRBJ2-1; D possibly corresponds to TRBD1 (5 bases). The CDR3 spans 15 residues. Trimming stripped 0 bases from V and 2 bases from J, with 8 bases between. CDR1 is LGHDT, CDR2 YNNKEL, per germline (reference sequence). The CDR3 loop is CASSQDGRAYNEQFF. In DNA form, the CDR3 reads TGTGCCAGCAGCCAAGACGGCAGGGCCTACAATGAGCAGTTCTTC.

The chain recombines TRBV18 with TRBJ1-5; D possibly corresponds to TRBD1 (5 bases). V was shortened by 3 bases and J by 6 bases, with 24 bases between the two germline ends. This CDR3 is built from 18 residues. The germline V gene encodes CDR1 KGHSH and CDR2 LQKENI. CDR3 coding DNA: TGTGCCAGCTCACCGGGGGGTGGGGTACGTGAGGTGAGTCAGCCCCAGCATTTT. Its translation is CASSPGGGVREVSQPQHF. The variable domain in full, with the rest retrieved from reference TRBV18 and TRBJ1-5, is NAGVMQNPRHLVRRRGQEARLRCSPMKGHSHVYWYRQLPEEGLKFMVYLQKENIIDESGMPKERFSAEFPKEGPSILRIQQVVRGDSAAYFCASSPGGGVREVSQPQHFGDGTRLSIL.

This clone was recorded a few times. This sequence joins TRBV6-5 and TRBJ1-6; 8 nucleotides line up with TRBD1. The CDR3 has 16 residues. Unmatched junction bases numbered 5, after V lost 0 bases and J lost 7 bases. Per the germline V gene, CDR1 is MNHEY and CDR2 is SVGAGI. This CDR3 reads CASSYSLRDRNSPLHF. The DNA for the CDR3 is TGTGCCAGCAGTTACTCCCTCCGGGACAGGAATTCACCCCTCCACTTT.

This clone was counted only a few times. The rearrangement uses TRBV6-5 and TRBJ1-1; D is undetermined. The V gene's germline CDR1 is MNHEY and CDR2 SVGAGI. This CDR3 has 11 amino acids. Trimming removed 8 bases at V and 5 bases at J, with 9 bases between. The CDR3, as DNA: TGTGCCAGCGGGCGCCAAACTGAAGCTTTCTTT. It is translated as CASGRQTEAFF.

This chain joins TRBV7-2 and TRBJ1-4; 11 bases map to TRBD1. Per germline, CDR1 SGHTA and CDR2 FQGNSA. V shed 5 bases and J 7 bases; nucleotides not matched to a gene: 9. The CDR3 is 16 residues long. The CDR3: CASSQRTGGTGEKLFF. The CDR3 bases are TGTGCCAGCAGCCAGCGGACAGGGGGCACGGGTGAAAAACTGTTTTTT.

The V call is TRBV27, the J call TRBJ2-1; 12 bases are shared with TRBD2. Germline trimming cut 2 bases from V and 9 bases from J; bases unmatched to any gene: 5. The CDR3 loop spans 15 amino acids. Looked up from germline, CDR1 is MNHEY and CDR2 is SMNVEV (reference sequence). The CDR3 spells CASSLLLAGGAEQFF. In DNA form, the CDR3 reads TGTGCCAGCAGTTTACTCCTAGCGGGGGGGGCTGAGCAGTTCTTC.

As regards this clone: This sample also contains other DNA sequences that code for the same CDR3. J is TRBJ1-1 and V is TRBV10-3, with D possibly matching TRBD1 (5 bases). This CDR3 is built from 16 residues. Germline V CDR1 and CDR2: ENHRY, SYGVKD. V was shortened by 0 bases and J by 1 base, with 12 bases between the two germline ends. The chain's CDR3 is CAISESQGAWNTEAFF. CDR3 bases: TGTGCCATCAGTGAGTCCCAAGGGGCGTGGAACACTGAAGCTTTCTTT.

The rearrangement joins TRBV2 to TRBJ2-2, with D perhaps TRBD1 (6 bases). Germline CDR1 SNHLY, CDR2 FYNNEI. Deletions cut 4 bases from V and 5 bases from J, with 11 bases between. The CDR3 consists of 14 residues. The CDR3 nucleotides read TGTGCCAGCAGTGTACAGGGTGGTACCGGGGAGCTGTTTTTT. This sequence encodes CASSVQGGTGELFF.

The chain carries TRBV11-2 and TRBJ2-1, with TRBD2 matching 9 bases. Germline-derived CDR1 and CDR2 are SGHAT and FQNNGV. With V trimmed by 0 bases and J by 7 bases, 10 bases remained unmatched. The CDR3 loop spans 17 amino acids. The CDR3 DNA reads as TGTGCCAGCAGCTTAGATCAAGGAGCGGGGGGCCGGAATGAGCAGTTCTTC. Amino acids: CASSLDQGAGGRNEQFF.

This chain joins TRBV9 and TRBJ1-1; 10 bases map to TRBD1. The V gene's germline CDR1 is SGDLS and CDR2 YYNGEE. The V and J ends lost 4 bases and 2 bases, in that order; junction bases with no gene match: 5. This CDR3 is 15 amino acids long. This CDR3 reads CASSQTGGGNTEAFF. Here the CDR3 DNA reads TGTGCCAGCAGCCAGACAGGGGGCGGCAACACTGAAGCTTTCTTT.

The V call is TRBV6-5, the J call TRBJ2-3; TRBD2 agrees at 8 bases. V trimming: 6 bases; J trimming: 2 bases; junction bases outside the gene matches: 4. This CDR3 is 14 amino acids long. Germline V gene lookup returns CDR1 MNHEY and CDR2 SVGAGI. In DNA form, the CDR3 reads TGTGCCAGCAGAAAACTAGCGGTCACAGATACGCAGTATTTT. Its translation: CASRKLAVTDTQYF.

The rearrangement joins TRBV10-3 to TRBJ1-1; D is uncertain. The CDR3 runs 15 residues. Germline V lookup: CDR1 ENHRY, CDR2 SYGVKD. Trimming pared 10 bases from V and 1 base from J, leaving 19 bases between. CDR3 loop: CATLASGPQNTEAFF. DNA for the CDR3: TGTGCCACCCTAGCCTCCGGGCCCCAGAACACTGAAGCTTTCTTT.

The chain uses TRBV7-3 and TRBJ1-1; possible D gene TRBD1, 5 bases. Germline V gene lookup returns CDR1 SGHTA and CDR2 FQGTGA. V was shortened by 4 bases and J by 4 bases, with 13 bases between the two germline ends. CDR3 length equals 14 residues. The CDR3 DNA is TGTGCCAGCAGCTCTGGGGGGAGAGGCACTGAAGCTTTCTTT. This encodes CASSSGGRGTEAFF. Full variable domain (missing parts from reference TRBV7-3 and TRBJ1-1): GAGVSQTPSNKVTEKGKYVELRCDPISGHTALYWYRQSLGQGPEFLIYFQGTGAADDSGLPNDRFFAVRPEGSVSTLKIQRTERGDSAVYLCASSSGGRGTEAFFGQGTRLTVV.

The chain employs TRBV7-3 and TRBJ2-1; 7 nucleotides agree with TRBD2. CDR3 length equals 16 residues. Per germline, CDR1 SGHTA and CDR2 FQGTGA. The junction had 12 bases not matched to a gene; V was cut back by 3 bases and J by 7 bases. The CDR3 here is CASSLAPASGNNEQFF. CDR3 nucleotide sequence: TGTGCCAGCAGCTTGGCGCCGGCTAGCGGAAATAATGAGCAGTTCTTC.

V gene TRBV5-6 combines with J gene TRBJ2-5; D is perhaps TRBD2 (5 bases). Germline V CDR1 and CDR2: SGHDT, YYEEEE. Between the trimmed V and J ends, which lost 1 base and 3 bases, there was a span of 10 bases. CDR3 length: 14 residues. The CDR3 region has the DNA TGTGCCAGCAGCTTGCGGAGGAAGGAAGAGACCCAGTACTTC. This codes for CASSLRRKEETQYF.

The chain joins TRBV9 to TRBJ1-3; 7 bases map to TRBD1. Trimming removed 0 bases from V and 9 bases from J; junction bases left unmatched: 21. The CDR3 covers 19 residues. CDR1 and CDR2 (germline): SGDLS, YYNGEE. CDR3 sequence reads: CASSVGGRRGRTAKGTIYF. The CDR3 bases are TGTGCCAGCAGCGTAGGGGGGCGGAGGGGGCGAACCGCAAAAGGCACCATATATTTT.

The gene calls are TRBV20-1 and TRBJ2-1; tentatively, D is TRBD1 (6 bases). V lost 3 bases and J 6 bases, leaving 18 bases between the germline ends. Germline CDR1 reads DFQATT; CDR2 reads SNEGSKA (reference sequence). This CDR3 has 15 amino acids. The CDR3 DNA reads TGCAGTGCTAGTGCAGGCAGGGGCTTCCTCAATGAGCAGTTCTTC. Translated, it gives CSASAGRGFLNEQFF.